This T cell receptor beta chain comes out of a study of cytomegalovirus exposure and HLA in healthy donors. General study findings and limits: Analysis was performed later, and it showed HLA-associated TCR beta chains to be more clonally expanded than equally common others. Rates of TCR association differed by HLA locus in a later analysis, with DRB1 highest and HLA-C lowest.

The PCR contained 60 Vbeta and 13 Jbeta primers. In the original workflow: Counted up in a later analysis, unique TCR beta chains came to 65 million to 80 million, with about 9.9 million shared. Data came from immunoSEQ multiplex PCR; TCRdb stores just in-frame clones and leaves some out. The DNA gave D and trimming, while V, J and clone size come from that table. This sample has over 150,000 clones, with 70% to 85% found just once. A few counts support this clone. The antigen is unknown. Input material: PBMCs. The receptor comes from a man aged 25 to 40 in good health and CMV-seronegative.

In DNA, the CDR3 is TGTGCCAGCAGTTTCTCCCGGGGGAAACTCTACGAGCAGTACTTC. Protein: CASSFSRGKLYEQYF. The V and J genes are TRBV27 and TRBJ2-7; the D gene is possibly TRBD2 (6 bases). The CDR3 has 15 residues. V shed 3 bases and J shed 3 bases, with 15 bases lying between them. Germline loops: CDR1 MNHEY, CDR2 SMNVEV (reference sequence).